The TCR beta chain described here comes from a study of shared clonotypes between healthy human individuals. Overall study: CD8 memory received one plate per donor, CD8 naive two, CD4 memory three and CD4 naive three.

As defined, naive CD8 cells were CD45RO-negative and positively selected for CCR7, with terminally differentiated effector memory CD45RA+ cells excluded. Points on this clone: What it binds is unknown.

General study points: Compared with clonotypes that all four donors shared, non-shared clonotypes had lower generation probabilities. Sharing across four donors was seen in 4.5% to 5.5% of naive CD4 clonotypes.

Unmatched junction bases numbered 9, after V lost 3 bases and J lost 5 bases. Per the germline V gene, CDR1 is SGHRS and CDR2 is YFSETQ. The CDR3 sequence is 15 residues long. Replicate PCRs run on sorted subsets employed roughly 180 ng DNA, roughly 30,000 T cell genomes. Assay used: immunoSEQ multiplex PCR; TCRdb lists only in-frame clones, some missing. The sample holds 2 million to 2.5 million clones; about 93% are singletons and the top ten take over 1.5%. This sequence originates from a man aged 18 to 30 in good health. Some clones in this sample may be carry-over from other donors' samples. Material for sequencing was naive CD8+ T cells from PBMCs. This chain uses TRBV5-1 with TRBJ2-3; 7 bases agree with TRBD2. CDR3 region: CASSSNSGFGDTQYF. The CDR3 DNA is TGCGCCAGCAGCTCGAATAGCGGGTTTGGAGATACGCAGTATTTT.